These 14 T cell receptor beta chains originate from one sample sequenced in a study of T cell repertoires in cytomegalovirus infection. TCRdb reprocessed the reads with MiXCR, giving one entry per CDR3 protein. The sample yields about 530,000 distinct CDR3 sequences, less than 30% seen once. The sequenced material came from PBMCs. The source is a human donor in good health (CMV status not recorded). Some clones in this sample may be carry-over from other donors' samples.

The genes are TRBV6-6 and TRBJ2-1; 8 positions agree with TRBD1. Germline V gene lookup returns CDR1 MNHNY and CDR2 SVGAGI (reference sequence). V gave up 5 bases and J gave up 7 bases; unmatched junction bases: 7. The CDR3 is 14 residues long. CDR3 coding DNA: TGTGCCAGCAGTCAGGACAGGGAGTTTAATGAGCAGTTCTTC. Translation gives CASSQDREFNEQFF.

Concerning this clonotype: The junction departs from the called germline gene at one end, perhaps through a read error. The J gene is TRBJ1-4, the V gene TRBV12-3 or TRBV12-4, with D unclear. The CDR3 runs to 12 residues. The CDR3: CASSLASGYLRF. The DNA for the CDR3 is TGTGCCAGCAGTTTAGCTTCGGGATACCTACGTTTT.

This clonotype has at least ten counts. This rearrangement joins TRBV7-2 to TRBJ2-7; D is unresolved. Germline V gives CDR1 SGHTA, CDR2 FQGNSA. The V end was cut by 3 bases, the J end by 3 bases, with 9 bases between. CDR3 size: 13 residues. Written as DNA, the CDR3 is TGTGCCAGCAGCTTGTATCCGGGCTACGAGCAGTACTTC. Amino acid sequence: CASSLYPGYEQYF.

J is TRBJ1-1 and V is TRBV20-1; 8 nucleotides match TRBD1. The CDR3 totals 14 residues. V shed 6 bases and J 4 bases; nucleotides not matched to a gene: 10. The germline gives CDR1 DFQATT, CDR2 SNEGSKA (reference sequence). The DNA of the CDR3 is TGCAGTGCCGCAGACGACAGGGGCAGCACTGAAGCTTTCTTT. It yields the protein CSAADDRGSTEAFF.

The chain combines TRBV7-9 with TRBJ2-7; the match to TRBD2 covers 10 bases. This CDR3 region has 16 residues. The trim removed 2 bases at V and 1 base at J, leaving 5 bases unmatched. In germline, CDR1 is SEHNR, CDR2 FQNEAQ (reference sequence). The CDR3 bases are TGTGCCAGCAGCTTATACGCTAGCGGGAGTTCCTACGAGCAGTACTTC. Its translation is CASSLYASGSSYEQYF.

The V and J genes are TRBV20-1 and TRBJ2-1; D unclear. The CDR3 contains 14 residues. V lost 3 bases and J lost 8, with 17 bases in between. The germline gives CDR1 DFQATT, CDR2 SNEGSKA (reference sequence). The CDR3 loop is CSASSPPLQYEQFF. The CDR3 DNA is TGCAGTGCTAGCTCCCCCCCCCTACAATATGAGCAGTTCTTC.

To note about this clonotype: One end of the junction does not line up with germline, which may come from a read error. The chain uses TRBV7-2 and TRBJ1-1; tentative D call: TRBD1 (5 bases). Germline CDR1 reads SGHTA; CDR2 reads FQGNSA. The CDR3 runs to 13 residues. The CDR3 loop reads CASSQDRYTVAFF. The CDR3 nucleotides are TGTGCCAGCAGCCAAGACAGATACACTGTAGCTTTCTTT.

This clonotype has just a few counts. The chain couples TRBV6-2 or TRBV6-3 to TRBJ2-7, with D unclear. V lost 4 bases and J 7 bases, leaving 11 bases between the germline ends. The CDR3 extends over 12 amino acids. Germline V gene sequence: CDR1 MNHEY, CDR2 SVGEGT. This chain's CDR3 is CASSLLKGEQYF. CDR3 sequence (DNA): TGTGCCAGCAGTTTGCTAAAAGGGGAGCAGTACTTC.

The chain is built from TRBV12-3 or TRBV12-4 and TRBJ1-5; D ambiguous. The CDR3 spans 15 residues. The V end lost 2 bases, the J end lost 3 bases, and 11 bases lay between the germline ends. The chain's CDR3 is CASSLMIGNNQPQHF. CDR3 in DNA: TGTGCCAGCAGTTTAATGATAGGGAACAATCAGCCCCAGCATTTT.

This rearrangement joins TRBV27 to TRBJ1-1; 7 nucleotides line up with TRBD1. The CDR3 covers 11 residues. The germline CDR1 and CDR2 sequences are MNHEY and SMNVEV (reference sequence). V trimming: 6 bases; J trimming: 7 bases; junction bases outside the gene matches: 2. CDR3 bases: TGTGCCAGCAGCGGGACAGATGAAGCTTTCTTT. It specifies CASSGTDEAFF.

There are a few counts of this clonotype. V usage is TRBV11-3 and J usage is TRBJ1-1; a weak D match, TRBD1 (5 bases). Germline V lookup: CDR1 SGHNT, CDR2 YENEEA. The CDR3 spans 15 residues. Trimming stripped 4 bases from V and 5 bases from J, with 17 bases between. In DNA form, the CDR3 reads TGTGCCAGCAGCTCCCGACCGGGGGGACGGACTGAAGCTTTCTTT. Translating gives CASSSRPGGRTEAFF.

This clonotype was picked up many times. The chain is built from TRBV7-2 and TRBJ1-5; tentative D call: TRBD1 (6 bases). The CDR3 is made up of 16 amino acids. The germline V gene encodes CDR1 SGHTA and CDR2 FQGNSA. V shed 5 bases and J shed 3 bases, with 17 bases lying between them. CDR3 amino acids: CASSPQGSIDNQPQHF. CDR3 nucleotides: TGTGCCAGCAGCCCACAGGGCTCGATAGACAATCAGCCCCAGCATTTT.

The gene calls are TRBV6-2 or TRBV6-3 and TRBJ2-1, with D possibly being TRBD2 (6 bases). The CDR3 extends over 15 amino acids. V lost 7 bases and J 5 bases, leaving 18 bases between the germline ends. CDR1 and CDR2 from the germline V gene are MNHEY and SVGEGT. Here the CDR3 DNA reads TGTGCCAGCACCCAAAGGGACTTCCCCCACAATGAGCAGTTCTTC. This codes for CASTQRDFPHNEQFF.

This clonotype has more than one count but fewer than ten. J is TRBJ2-1 and V is TRBV7-2, with 10 bases that match TRBD2. The CDR3 runs 15 residues. Germline V gene data show CDR1 as SGHTA and CDR2 as FQGNSA. With 7 bases clipped from V and 5 bases from J, the junction kept 8 bases outside the gene matches. The DNA of the CDR3 is TGTGCCAGCAAGTTATTGGGACTAGCGAACAATGAGCAGTTCTTC. Encoded protein: CASKLLGLANNEQFF.